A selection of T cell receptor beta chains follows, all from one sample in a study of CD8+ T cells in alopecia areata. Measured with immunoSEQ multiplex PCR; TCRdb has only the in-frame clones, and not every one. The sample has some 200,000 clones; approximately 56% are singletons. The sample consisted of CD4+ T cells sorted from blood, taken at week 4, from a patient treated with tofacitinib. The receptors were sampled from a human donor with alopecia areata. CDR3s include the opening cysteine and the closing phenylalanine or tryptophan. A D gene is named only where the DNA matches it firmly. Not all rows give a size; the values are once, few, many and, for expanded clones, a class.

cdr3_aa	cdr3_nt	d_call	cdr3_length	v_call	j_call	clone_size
CASSEREDRGRYGYTF	TGTGCCAGCAGTGAGAGGGAGGACAGGGGGAGATATGGCTACACCTTC	TRBD1	16	TRBV25-1	TRBJ1-2	NA
CASSLIPGANVLTF	TGTGCCAGCAGCTTAATCCCTGGGGCCAACGTCCTGACTTTC	NA	14	TRBV7-3	TRBJ2-6	NA
CASSSEGTRVEQYF	TGTGCCAGCAGCTCAGAGGGGACTAGGGTCGAGCAGTACTTC	TRBD2	14	TRBV7-2	TRBJ2-7	NA
CASRSPGAGWNEQFF	TGTGCCAGCAGATCCCCGGGGGCGGGATGGAATGAGCAGTTCTTC	NA	15	TRBV6-5	TRBJ2-1	NA
CASSPPQGRQETQYF	TGCGCCAGCAGCCCCCCCCAGGGGAGGCAAGAGACCCAGTACTTC	NA	15	TRBV5-1	TRBJ2-5	NA
CASSSYGSGANVLTF	TGTGCCAGCAGCTCGTACGGATCTGGGGCCAACGTCCTGACTTTC	NA	15	TRBV5-4	TRBJ2-6	NA
CAWSLSDQPQHF	TGTGCCTGGAGTTTGTCCGACCAGCCCCAGCATTTT	NA	12	TRBV30	TRBJ1-5	NA
CASSQEWGQDTEAFF	TGCGCCAGCAGCCAGGAGTGGGGACAGGACACTGAAGCTTTCTTT	TRBD1	15	TRBV5-1	TRBJ1-1	few
CASSVLAGAPGELFF	TGTGCCAGCAGCGTCCTAGCGGGGGCTCCCGGGGAGCTGTTTTTT	TRBD2	15	TRBV7-2	TRBJ2-2	NA
CASSSLRTSGVTGELFF	TGTGCCAGCAGCTCCCTCAGGACTAGCGGGGTTACCGGGGAGCTGTTTTTT	TRBD2	17	TRBV7-6	TRBJ2-2	NA
CASSLGGQETQYF	TGCGCCAGCAGCTTGGGGGGCCAAGAGACCCAGTACTTC	NA	13	TRBV5-1	TRBJ2-5	few
CASSHEPGRAKNIQYF	TGTGCCAGCAGCCATGAACCCGGGAGGGCCAAAAACATTCAGTACTTC	TRBD2	16	TRBV7-2	TRBJ2-4	few
CASSSLGRTEAFF	TGTGCCAGCAGCTCACTTGGACGCACTGAAGCTTTCTTT	NA	13	TRBV14	TRBJ1-1	few
CASSLTGGGYTF	TGTGCCAGCAGTCTGACAGGGGGTGGCTACACCTTC	TRBD1	12	TRBV6-6	TRBJ1-2	few
CAWSRGRTNEKLFF	TGTGCCTGGAGCAGGGGAAGGACTAATGAAAAACTGTTTTTT	NA	14	TRBV30	TRBJ1-4	few
CASSRDRGNTDTQYF	TGTGCCAGCAGTCGGGACAGGGGCAACACAGATACGCAGTATTTT	TRBD1	15	TRBV2	TRBJ2-3	few
CASSQQDKEAFF	TGTGCCAGCAGTCAACAGGACAAGGAAGCTTTCTTT	NA	12	TRBV28	TRBJ1-1	few
CAWSPQGTLHF	TGTGCCTGGAGTCCTCAGGGAACCCTCCACTTT	NA	11	TRBV30	TRBJ1-6	NA
CASSYGAPINSPLHF	TGTGCCAGCAGTTACGGGGCGCCCATTAATTCACCCCTCCACTTT	NA	15	TRBV6-5	TRBJ1-6	NA
CAWNPGHGNSPLHF	TGTGCCTGGAACCCGGGCCACGGGAATTCACCCCTCCACTTT	NA	14	TRBV30	TRBJ1-6	NA
CSARDKETQYF	TGCAGTGCTAGAGATAAAGAGACCCAGTACTTC	NA	11	TRBV20-1	TRBJ2-5	NA
CASSLLGESPTSTDTQYF	TGCGCCAGCAGCTTGTTGGGGGAATCCCCTACTAGCACAGATACGCAGTATTTT	NA	18	TRBV5-1	TRBJ2-3	NA
CASSSEVSEAFF	TGTGCCAGCAGCTCGGAGGTTTCTGAAGCTTTCTTT	NA	12	TRBV7-2	TRBJ1-1	NA
CASSFPPGTSGAGELFF	TGTGCCAGCAGCTTCCCACCCGGGACTAGCGGGGCCGGGGAGCTGTTTTTT	TRBD2	17	TRBV7-2	TRBJ2-2	NA
CASSSLQGRPYGYTF	TGTGCCAGCAGCTCTCTACAGGGGCGACCTTATGGCTACACCTTC	TRBD1	15	TRBV7-9	TRBJ1-2	NA
CAWVVSSYNEQFF	TGTGCCTGGGTAGTGAGCTCCTACAATGAGCAGTTCTTC	NA	13	TRBV30	TRBJ2-1	NA
CASSLKGRHLGGYQPQHF	TGTGCCAGCAGCTTAAAGGGGCGACACCTCGGGGGGTATCAGCCCCAGCATTTT	NA	18	TRBV7-3	TRBJ1-5	NA
CASSPPMVGIQPDTQYF	TGTGCCAGCAGCCCCCCGATGGTGGGGATCCAGCCAGATACGCAGTATTTT	NA	17	TRBV5-4	TRBJ2-3	NA
CSASFGNTIYF	TGCAGTGCTAGTTTTGGAAACACCATATATTTT	NA	11	TRBV20-1	TRBJ1-3	NA
CSVEGQGHGYTF	TGCAGCGTTGAAGGGCAGGGCCATGGCTACACCTTC	NA	12	TRBV29-1	TRBJ1-2	NA
CASSHLRTVPYGYTF	TGTGCCAGCAGCCACTTGCGGACAGTCCCCTATGGCTACACCTTC	NA	15	TRBV6-5	TRBJ1-2	NA
CATSRVRGLAGSSYEQYF	TGTGCCACCAGCAGAGTGAGGGGATTGGCGGGGTCCTCCTACGAGCAGTACTTC	NA	18	TRBV15	TRBJ2-7	NA
CSVGQKETQYF	TGCAGCGTTGGGCAGAAGGAGACCCAGTACTTC	NA	11	TRBV29-1	TRBJ2-5	NA
CASSSAGTGRGYEQYF	TGTGCCAGCAGCTCCGCAGGGACTGGGCGTGGGTACGAGCAGTACTTC	NA	16	TRBV7-2	TRBJ2-7	NA
CAYTTSRGGNQPQHF	TGTGCCTACACGACCAGCAGGGGGGGAAATCAGCCCCAGCATTTT	TRBD1	15	TRBV30	TRBJ1-5	NA
CASSLDAREETQYF	TGTGCCAGCAGCTTGGATGCCAGGGAAGAGACCCAGTACTTC	NA	14	TRBV5-6	TRBJ2-5	NA
CASSAQTGPQETQYF	TGCGCCAGCTCAGCTCAAACAGGGCCCCAAGAGACCCAGTACTTC	NA	15	TRBV5-1	TRBJ2-5	once
CASKGAGAYNEQFF	TGTGCCAGCAAAGGGGCAGGGGCCTACAATGAGCAGTTCTTC	NA	14	TRBV2	TRBJ2-1	few
CASLSPGVGYTF	TGTGCCAGCCTTTCCCCAGGTGTCGGCTACACCTTC	NA	12	TRBV6-5	TRBJ1-2	NA
CASSLGEFGRQPQHF	TGTGCCAGCAGCTTAGGGGAATTTGGGCGTCAGCCCCAGCATTTT	NA	15	TRBV7-6	TRBJ1-5	NA
CASTVEGARDNEQFF	TGTGCCAGCACCGTAGAGGGGGCGAGGGACAATGAGCAGTTCTTC	TRBD1	15	TRBV6-1	TRBJ2-1	NA
CASTQSGNYGYTF	TGTGCCAGCACCCAAAGCGGGAACTATGGCTACACCTTC	NA	13	TRBV6-5	TRBJ1-2	few
CASREPGSETQYF	TGTGCCAGCAGAGAACCAGGGTCGGAGACCCAGTACTTC	NA	13	TRBV6-5	TRBJ2-5	NA
CASSQREKQFF	TGTGCCAGCAGCCAAAGGGAGAAGCAGTTCTTC	NA	11	TRBV14	TRBJ2-1	NA
CATSIGTVNTEAFF	TGTGCCACCAGCATAGGGACGGTGAACACTGAAGCTTTCTTT	NA	14	TRBV15	TRBJ1-1	NA
CSAGDSHGYTF	TGCAGTGCCGGGGACAGTCACGGCTACACCTTC	TRBD1	11	TRBV20-1	TRBJ1-2	NA
CSVEALGYEQYF	TGCAGCGTTGAGGCCCTGGGCTACGAGCAGTACTTC	NA	12	TRBV29-1	TRBJ2-7	NA
CASSLGLAEDTQYF	TGTGCCAGCAGCTTAGGGCTAGCAGAAGATACGCAGTATTTT	NA	14	TRBV7-2	TRBJ2-3	NA
CASSLHSSTDTQYF	TGTGCCAGCAGCTTACACAGCAGCACAGATACGCAGTATTTT	NA	14	TRBV5-4	TRBJ2-3	NA
CASSSIASSYNEQFF	TGTGCCAGCAGCTCAATAGCCAGCTCCTACAATGAGCAGTTCTTC	NA	15	TRBV5-6	TRBJ2-1	few
CAWSVYGQKNIQYF	TGTGCCTGGAGTGTATACGGACAGAAAAACATTCAGTACTTC	NA	14	TRBV30	TRBJ2-4	NA
CSVDDGDTEAFF	TGCAGCGTTGATGACGGGGACACTGAAGCTTTCTTT	NA	12	TRBV29-1	TRBJ1-1	NA
CASKTSLSAAFF	TGTGCCAGCAAGACAAGTCTTTCTGCAGCTTTCTTT	NA	12	TRBV2	TRBJ1-1	NA
CAWRTGHGYTF	TGTGCCTGGAGGACAGGGCATGGCTACACCTTC	TRBD1	11	TRBV30	TRBJ1-2	once
CSVWGGEETQYF	TGCAGCGTTTGGGGGGGGGAAGAGACCCAGTACTTC	TRBD2	12	TRBV29-1	TRBJ2-5	NA